This entry lists 2 T cell receptor beta chains sequenced from one sample in a study of blood T cells in healthy people across ages. Alongside a J-beta primer mix, a sample-barcoded 5' primer served in a second PCR lasting about 6 to 11 cycles. TCRdb re-called the 5' RACE reads with MiXCR, one entry per CDR3 protein. The profile shows 920,000 or so distinct CDR3 sequences, under 55% of them singletons. Sequencing was carried out using blood. The source of these receptors is a woman between 55 and 75 years old in good health.

A few counts support this clonotype. This rearrangement joins TRBV7-8 to TRBJ1-5; 7 bases map to TRBD1. CDR1 SGHVS and CDR2 FQNEAQ come from the germline V gene. J was trimmed by 5 bases and V by 4 bases; bases with no gene match: 17. The CDR3 has 18 residues. CDR3 in amino acids: CASSYRDSEVERDQPQHF. Written as DNA, the CDR3 is TGTGCCAGCAGCTACCGGGACAGCGAAGTCGAACGAGATCAGCCCCAGCATTTT.

The rearrangement links TRBV12-3 or TRBV12-4 to TRBJ2-7, with 7 bases identical to TRBD2. The CDR3 loop spans 16 amino acids. Trimming took 5 bases from V and 2 from J; bases not matched to a gene: 12. DNA of the CDR3: TGTGCCAGCAGTATGAGCCCGAGCGGGATCCCCTACGAGCAGTACTTC. Translation gives CASSMSPSGIPYEQYF.